This T cell receptor beta chain comes out of a study of post-analysis software for immune sequencing data. Study-wide results and caveats: TRBV5-6, TRBV5-1 and TRBV20-1 were among a few TRBV segments more frequent in patients than controls.

Unique-molecular-identifier-tagged TCR beta cDNA libraries were used. Between roughly 1 and 10 million T cells gave rise to some 490,000 cDNA molecules. TCRdb processed the PCR reads anew with MiXCR; each CDR3 protein has one entry. In the table there are about 430,000 distinct CDR3 sequences, approximately 38% of which are singletons. In regard to this clonotype: The antigen is not known.

V was pared by 1 base and J by 8 bases, with 12 bases between. In germline, CDR1 is LNHDA, CDR2 SQIVND (reference sequence). CDR3 length: 14 amino acids. Sequenced material: blood. This TCR derives from a girl aged 2 to 10 with multiple sclerosis. The V call is TRBV19, the J call TRBJ2-1; D ambiguous. In DNA form, the CDR3 reads TGTGCCAGTAGTATAGTCTGGGGATCCGATGAGCAGTTCTTC. Its protein is CASSIVWGSDEQFF.